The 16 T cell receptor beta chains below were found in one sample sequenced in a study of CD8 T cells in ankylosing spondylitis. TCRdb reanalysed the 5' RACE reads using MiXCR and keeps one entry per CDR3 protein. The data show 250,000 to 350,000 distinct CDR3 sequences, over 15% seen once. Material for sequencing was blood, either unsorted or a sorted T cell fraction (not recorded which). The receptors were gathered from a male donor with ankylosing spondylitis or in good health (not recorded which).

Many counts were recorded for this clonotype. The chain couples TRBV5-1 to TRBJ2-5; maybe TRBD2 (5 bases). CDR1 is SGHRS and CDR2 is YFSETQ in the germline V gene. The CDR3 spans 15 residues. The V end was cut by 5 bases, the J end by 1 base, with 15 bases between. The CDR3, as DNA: TGCGCCAGCAGAGTGTCGAACGGAGGCCAAGAGACCCAGTACTTC. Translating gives CASRVSNGGQETQYF.

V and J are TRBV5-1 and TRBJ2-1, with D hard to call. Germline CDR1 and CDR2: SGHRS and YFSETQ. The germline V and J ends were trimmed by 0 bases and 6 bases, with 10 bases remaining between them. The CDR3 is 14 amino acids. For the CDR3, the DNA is TGCGCCAGCAGCTTGGAAGGATTCAGCAATGAGCAGTTCTTC. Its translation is CASSLEGFSNEQFF.

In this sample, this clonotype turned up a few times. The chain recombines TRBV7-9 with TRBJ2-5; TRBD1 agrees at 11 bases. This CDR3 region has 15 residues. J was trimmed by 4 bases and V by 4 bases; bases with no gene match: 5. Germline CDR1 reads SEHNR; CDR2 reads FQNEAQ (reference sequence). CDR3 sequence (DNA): TGTGCCAGCAGCTGGGGACAGGGGGTATCAGAGACCCAGTACTTC. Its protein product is CASSWGQGVSETQYF. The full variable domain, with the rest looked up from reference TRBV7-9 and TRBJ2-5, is DTGVSQNPRHKITKRGQNVTFRCDPISEHNRLYWYRQTLGQGPEFLTYFQNEAQLEKSRLLSDRFSAERPKGSFSTLEIQRTEQGDSAMYLCASSWGQGVSETQYFGPGTRLLVL.

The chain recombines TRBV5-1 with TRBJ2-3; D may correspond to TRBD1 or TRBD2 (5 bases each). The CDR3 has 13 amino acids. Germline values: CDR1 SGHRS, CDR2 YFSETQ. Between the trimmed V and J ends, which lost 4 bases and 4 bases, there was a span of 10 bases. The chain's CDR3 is CASSRDGPDTQYF. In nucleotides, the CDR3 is TGCGCCAGCAGCCGGGACGGACCAGATACGCAGTATTTT.

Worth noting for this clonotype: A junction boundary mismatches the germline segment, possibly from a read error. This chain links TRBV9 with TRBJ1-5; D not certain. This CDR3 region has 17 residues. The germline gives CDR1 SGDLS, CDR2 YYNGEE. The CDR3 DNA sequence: TGTGCCAGCAACGTAGAGATCGGGTGCCCAATCAATCAGCCCCAGCATTTT. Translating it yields CASNVEIGCPINQPQHF. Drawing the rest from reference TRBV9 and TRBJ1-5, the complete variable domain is DSGVTQTPKHLITATGQRVTLRCSPRSGDLSVYWYQQSLDQGLQFLIQYYNGEERAKGNILERFSAQQFPDLHSELNLSSLELGDSALYFCASNVEIGCPINQPQHFGDGTRLSIL.

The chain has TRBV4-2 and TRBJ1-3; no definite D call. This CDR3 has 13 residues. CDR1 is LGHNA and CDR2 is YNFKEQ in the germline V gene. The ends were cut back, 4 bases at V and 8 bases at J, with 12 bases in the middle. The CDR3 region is CASSPGRSDTIYF. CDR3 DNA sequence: TGTGCCAGCAGCCCCGGCCGCTCCGACACCATATATTTT.

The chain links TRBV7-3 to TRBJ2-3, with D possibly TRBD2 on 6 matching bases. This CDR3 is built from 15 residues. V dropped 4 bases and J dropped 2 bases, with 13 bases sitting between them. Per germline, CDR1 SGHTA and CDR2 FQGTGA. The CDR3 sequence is CASSSRGGVTDTQYF. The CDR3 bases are TGTGCCAGCAGCTCAAGGGGCGGGGTCACAGATACGCAGTATTTT.

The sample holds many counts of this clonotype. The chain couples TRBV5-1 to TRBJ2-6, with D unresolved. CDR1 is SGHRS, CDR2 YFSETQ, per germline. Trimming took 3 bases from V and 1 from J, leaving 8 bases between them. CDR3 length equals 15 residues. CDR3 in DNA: TGCGCCAGCAGCTACGACGGGTCTGGGGCCAACGTCCTGACTTTC. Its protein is CASSYDGSGANVLTF.

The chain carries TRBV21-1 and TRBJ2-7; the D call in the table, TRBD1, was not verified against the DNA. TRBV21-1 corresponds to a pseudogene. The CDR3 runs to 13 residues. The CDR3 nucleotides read TGTGCCAGCCAGAAGGGCTCCCCATACGAGCAGTACGTC. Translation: CASQKGSPYEQYV.

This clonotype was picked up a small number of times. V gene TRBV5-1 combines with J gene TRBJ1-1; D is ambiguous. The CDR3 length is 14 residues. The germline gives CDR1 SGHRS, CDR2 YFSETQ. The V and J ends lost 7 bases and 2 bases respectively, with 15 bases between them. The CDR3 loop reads CASRPRDDNTEAFF. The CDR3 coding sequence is TGCGCCAGCCGCCCGCGAGACGATAACACTGAAGCTTTCTTT.

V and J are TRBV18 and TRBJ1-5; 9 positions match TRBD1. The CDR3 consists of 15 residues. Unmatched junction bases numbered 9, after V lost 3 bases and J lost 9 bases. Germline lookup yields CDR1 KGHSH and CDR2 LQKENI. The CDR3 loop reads CASSPGQGTFSPQHF. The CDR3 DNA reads TGTGCCAGCTCACCGGGACAGGGTACCTTTTCGCCCCAGCATTTT.

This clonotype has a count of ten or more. The CDR3 reads CASFLGPGQSGWNTEAFF. In DNA form, the CDR3 reads TGTGCCAGCTTCCTGGGACCCGGACAGTCGGGGTGGAACACTGAAGCTTTCTTT. This rearrangement joins TRBV6-1 to TRBJ1-1; TRBD1 might be the D (6 bases). CDR3 length: 18 amino acids. V was cut by 8 bases and J by 1 base, with 26 bases left in between. CDR1 and CDR2 (germline): MNHNS, SASEGT.

This chain's CDR3 is CAWSTGVNQPQHF. The CDR3 region has the DNA TGTGCCTGGAGTACAGGGGTAAATCAGCCCCAGCATTTT. The chain joins TRBV30 to TRBJ1-5, with 7 bases that match TRBD1. The V gene end was trimmed by 2 bases and the J gene end by 4 bases; junction bases not matched to a gene: 2. The CDR3 spans 13 residues. Germline CDR1 is GTSNPN and CDR2 is SVGIG (reference sequence).

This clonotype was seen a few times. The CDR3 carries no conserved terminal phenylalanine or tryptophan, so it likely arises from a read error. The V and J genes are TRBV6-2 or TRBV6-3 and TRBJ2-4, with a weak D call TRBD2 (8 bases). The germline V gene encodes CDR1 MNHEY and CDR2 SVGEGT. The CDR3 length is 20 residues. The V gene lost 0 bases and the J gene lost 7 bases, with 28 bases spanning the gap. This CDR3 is CASSYSTGRAGARRGNIQYL. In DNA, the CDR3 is TGTGCCAGCAGTTACTCGACGGGTCGAGCGGGGGCCCGCAGGGGGAACATTCAGTACTTA.

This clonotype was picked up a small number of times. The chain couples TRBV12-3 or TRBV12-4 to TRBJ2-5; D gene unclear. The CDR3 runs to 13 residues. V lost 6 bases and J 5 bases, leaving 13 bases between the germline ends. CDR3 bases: TGTGCCAGCAGACTGGTGCTGACGGAGACCCAGTACTTC. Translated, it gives CASRLVLTETQYF.

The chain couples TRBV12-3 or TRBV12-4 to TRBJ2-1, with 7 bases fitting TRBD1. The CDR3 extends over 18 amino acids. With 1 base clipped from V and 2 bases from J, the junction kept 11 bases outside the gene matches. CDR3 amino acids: CASSLVPPGTATYNEQFF. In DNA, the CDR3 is TGTGCCAGCAGTTTAGTACCCCCCGGGACAGCCACCTACAATGAGCAGTTCTTC.